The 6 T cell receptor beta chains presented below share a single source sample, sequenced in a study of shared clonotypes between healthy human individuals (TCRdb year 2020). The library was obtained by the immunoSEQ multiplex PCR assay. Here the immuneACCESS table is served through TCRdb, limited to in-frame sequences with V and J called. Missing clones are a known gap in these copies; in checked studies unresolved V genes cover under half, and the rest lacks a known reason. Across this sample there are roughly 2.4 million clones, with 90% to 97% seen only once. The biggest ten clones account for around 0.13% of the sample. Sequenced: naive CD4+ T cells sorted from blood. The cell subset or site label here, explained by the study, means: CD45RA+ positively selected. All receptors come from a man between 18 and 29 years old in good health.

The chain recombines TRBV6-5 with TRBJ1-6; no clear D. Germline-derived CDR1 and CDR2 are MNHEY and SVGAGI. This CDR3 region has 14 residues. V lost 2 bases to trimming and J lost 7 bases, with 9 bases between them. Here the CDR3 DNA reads TGTGCCAGCAGTTACGGGAAGAAGAATTCACCCCTCCACTTT. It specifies CASSYGKKNSPLHF.

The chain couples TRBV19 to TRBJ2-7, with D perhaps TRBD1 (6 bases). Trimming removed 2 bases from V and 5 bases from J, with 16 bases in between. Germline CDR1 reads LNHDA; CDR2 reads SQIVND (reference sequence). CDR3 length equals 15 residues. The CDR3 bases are TGTGCCAGTAGTATATTGGGGCAGGGGTTCCACGAGCAGTACTTC. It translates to CASSILGQGFHEQYF.

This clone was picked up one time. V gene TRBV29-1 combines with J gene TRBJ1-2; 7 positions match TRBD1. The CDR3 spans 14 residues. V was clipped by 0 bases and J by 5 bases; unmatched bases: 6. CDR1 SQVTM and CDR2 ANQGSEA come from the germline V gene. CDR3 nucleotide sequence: TGCAGCGTTGAAGATTCTGACAGGGTGTATGGCTACACCTTC. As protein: CSVEDSDRVYGYTF.

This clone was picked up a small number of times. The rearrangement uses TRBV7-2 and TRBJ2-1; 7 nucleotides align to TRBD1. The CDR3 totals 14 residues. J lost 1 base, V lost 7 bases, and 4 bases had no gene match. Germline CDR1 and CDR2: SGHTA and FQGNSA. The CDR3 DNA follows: TGTGCCAGCACCAAGGGGGCGTCCTACAATGAGCAGTTCTTC. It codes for CASTKGASYNEQFF.

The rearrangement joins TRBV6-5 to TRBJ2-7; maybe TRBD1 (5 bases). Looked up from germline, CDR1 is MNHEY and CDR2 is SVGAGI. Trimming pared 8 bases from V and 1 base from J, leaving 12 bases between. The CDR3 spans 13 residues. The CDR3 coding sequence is TGTGCCAGCCTCGACAGTTCATCCTACGAGCAGTACTTC. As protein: CASLDSSSYEQYF.

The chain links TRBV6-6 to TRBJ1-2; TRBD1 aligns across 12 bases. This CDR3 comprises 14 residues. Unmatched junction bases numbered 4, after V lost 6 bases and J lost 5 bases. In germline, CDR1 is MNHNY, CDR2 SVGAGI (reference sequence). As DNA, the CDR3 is TGTGCCAGCAGGGGACAGGGGGCGTGGTATGGCTACACCTTC. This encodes CASRGQGAWYGYTF.